The present T cell receptor beta chain was sequenced within a study of blood T cell repertoires in COVID-19. The overall study: Samples came from the United States, Italy and Spain, spanning acute and convalescent COVID-19. PBMCs, B-cell-depleted T cells, or T cells provided the cDNA or gDNA that made up the material.

CDR3 length: 12 residues. V lost 0 bases, J lost 10 bases, and 7 bases lay in between. The germline V gene encodes CDR1 SNHLY and CDR2 FYNNEI. Authors' methods: By means of reference gene primer amplification, nucleated cell counts were estimated. The table came from immunoSEQ multiplex PCR; TCRdb's copy has only in-frame clones and leaves some out. V and J calls and clone size are as listed in that table; D and trimming were resolved from the DNA. Among 70,000 to 90,000 clones, around 84% were seen once, and the ten largest hold approximately 12%. V gene TRBV2 combines with J gene TRBJ1-5, with D unclear. The sequence was obtained from a human donor in a cohort sampled during active COVID-19. Input material: peripheral blood. CDR3 coding DNA: TGTGCCAGCAGTGAAGCTCAGGTACCCCAGCATTTT. The encoded protein is CASSEAQVPQHF.